This record concerns one T cell receptor beta chain sequence. As yet, its antigen is unknown. Amplification targeted TCR beta CDR3 regions from RNA transcripts. Using the HTBI primer set, a first-round RT-PCR was run on the TCR CDR3. Each CDR3 protein is one row after TCRdb ran MiXCR on the multiplex PCR reads. Among under 700,000 distinct CDR3 sequences, 15% to 20% were seen once, and the ten largest hold around 18%. This entry belongs to a study of T cells in Graves' hyperthyroidism and ophthalmopathy. Background on the study: Peripheral blood draws took place at initial diagnosis, ahead of any treatment. The study's findings and limits: Blood also contained most expanded thyroid clonotypes above 0.001. For ophthalmopathy, model prediction preceded onset by a median around 7 months.

Graves' hyperthyroidism without ophthalmopathy progression within 18 months was termed stable. Germline V gene sequence: CDR1 SGHRS, CDR2 YFSETQ. The CDR3 is 13 amino acids. Deletions cut 8 bases from V and 0 bases from J, with 11 bases between. The sequencing input was blood. This receptor was identified in a woman between 18 and 30 years old with Graves' hyperthyroidism. This chain joins TRBV5-1 and TRBJ2-5; D may be TRBD1 or TRBD2 (5 bases each). The CDR3 sequence is CASRRDDQETQYF. CDR3 sequence (DNA): TGCGCCAGTAGAAGGGACGACCAAGAGACCCAGTACTTC.